A single sample gave rise to the 7 T cell receptor beta chains below, sequenced in a study of blood T cell repertoires in COVID-19. Data came from immunoSEQ multiplex PCR; TCRdb stores just in-frame clones and leaves some out. Of 150,000 to 200,000 clones detected, around 90% appear once; the ten largest clones hold 0.5% to 0.6%. What was sequenced was peripheral blood. The receptors originated from a man between 50 and 59 years old with acute or convalescent COVID-19.

The V gene is TRBV6-6, the J gene TRBJ2-7; TRBD2 matches 11 bases. The CDR3 has 14 amino acids. Germline V lookup: CDR1 MNHNY, CDR2 SVGAGI (reference sequence). J lost 6 bases, V lost 5 bases, and 6 bases had no gene match. DNA for the CDR3: TGTGCCAGCAGTGGGAGGACTAGCGGGTCCGAGCAGTACGTC. The encoded protein is CASSGRTSGSEQYV.

The gene calls are TRBV19 and TRBJ1-3, with no clear D. The length of the CDR3 is 14 residues. Per the germline V gene, CDR1 is LNHDA and CDR2 is SQIVND (reference sequence). The ends were cut back, 3 bases at V and 2 bases at J, with 8 bases in the middle. The CDR3 sequence is CASSIPGAGNTIYF. CDR3 in DNA: TGTGCCAGTAGTATTCCCGGGGCTGGAAACACCATATATTTT.

The chain uses TRBV7-2 and TRBJ2-5; 8 bases map to TRBD2. J was trimmed by 4 bases and V by 3 bases; bases with no gene match: 4. In germline, CDR1 is SGHTA, CDR2 FQGNSA. The CDR3 covers 14 residues. CDR3: CASSFSGGRETQYF. The CDR3 region has the DNA TGTGCCAGCAGCTTCAGCGGGGGAAGAGAGACCCAGTACTTC.

V gene TRBV7-8 combines with J gene TRBJ2-7, with TRBD2 identical over 11 bases. Germline assignment: CDR1 SGHVS and CDR2 FQNEAQ. Trimming at V came to 0 bases and at J to 5 bases, leaving 3 bases not matched to a gene. The CDR3 is 15 amino acids. CDR3 residues: CASSLASGRGNEQYF. For the CDR3, the DNA is TGTGCCAGCAGCTTAGCTAGCGGGAGGGGAAACGAGCAGTACTTC.

This clone was picked up one time. V gene TRBV28 combines with J gene TRBJ1-5; D is unclear. There are 13 residues in the CDR3. The V gene lost 2 bases and the J gene lost 5 bases, with 7 bases spanning the gap. Germline V gene lookup returns CDR1 MDHEN and CDR2 SYDVKM. CDR3 sequence reads: CASSLQAHQPQHF. The DNA for the CDR3 is TGTGCCAGCAGTTTACAGGCGCATCAGCCCCAGCATTTT.

This clone was counted only a few times. The chain recombines TRBV6-5 with TRBJ1-2; D call uncertain. V was clipped by 0 bases and J by 2 bases, with 10 bases between them. The CDR3 loop spans 15 amino acids. Per the germline V gene, CDR1 is MNHEY and CDR2 is SVGAGI. The CDR3 here is CASSYSSNGNYGYTF. For the CDR3, the DNA is TGTGCCAGCAGTTACTCCTCTAACGGGAACTATGGCTACACCTTC.

The V call is TRBV30, the J call TRBJ2-5, with D perhaps matching TRBD2 (6 bases). The CDR3 contains 12 residues. CDR1 is GTSNPN, CDR2 SVGIG, per germline (reference sequence). Between the trimmed V and J ends, which lost 4 bases and 2 bases, there was a span of 8 bases. CDR3 residues: CAWTAGQETQYF. CDR3 in DNA: TGTGCCTGGACTGCGGGACAAGAGACCCAGTACTTC.